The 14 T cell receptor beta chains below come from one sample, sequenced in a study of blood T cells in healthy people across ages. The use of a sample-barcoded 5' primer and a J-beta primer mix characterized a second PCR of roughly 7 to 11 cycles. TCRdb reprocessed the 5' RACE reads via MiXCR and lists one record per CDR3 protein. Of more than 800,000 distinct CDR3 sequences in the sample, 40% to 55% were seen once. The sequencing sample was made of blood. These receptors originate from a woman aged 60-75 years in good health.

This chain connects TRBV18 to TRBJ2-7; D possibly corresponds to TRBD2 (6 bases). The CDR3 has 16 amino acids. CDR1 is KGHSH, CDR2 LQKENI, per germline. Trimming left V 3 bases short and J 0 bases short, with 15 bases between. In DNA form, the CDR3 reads TGTGCCAGCTCACCCCAGGCGGGGATGAGCTCCTACGAGCAGTACTTC. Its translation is CASSPQAGMSSYEQYF.

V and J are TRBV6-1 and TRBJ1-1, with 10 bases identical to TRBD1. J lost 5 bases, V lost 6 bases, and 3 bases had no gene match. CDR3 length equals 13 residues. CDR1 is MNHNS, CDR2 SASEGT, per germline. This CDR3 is CASRGTGVTEAFF. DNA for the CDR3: TGTGCCAGCAGGGGGACAGGGGTAACTGAAGCTTTCTTT.

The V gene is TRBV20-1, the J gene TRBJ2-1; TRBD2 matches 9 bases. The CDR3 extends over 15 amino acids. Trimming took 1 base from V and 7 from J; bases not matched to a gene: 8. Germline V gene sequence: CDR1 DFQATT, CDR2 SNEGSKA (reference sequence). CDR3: CSARGGRAGLNEQFF. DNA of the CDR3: TGCAGTGCTAGAGGCGGGAGGGCCGGATTGAATGAGCAGTTCTTC.

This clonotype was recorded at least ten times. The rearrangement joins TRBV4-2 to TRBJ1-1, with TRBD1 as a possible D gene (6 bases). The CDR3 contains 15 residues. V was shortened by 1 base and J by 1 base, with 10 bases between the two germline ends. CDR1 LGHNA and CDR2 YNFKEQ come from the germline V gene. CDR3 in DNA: TGTGCCAGCAGCCAAGCCCAGGGGACGAACACTGAAGCTTTCTTT. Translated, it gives CASSQAQGTNTEAFF.

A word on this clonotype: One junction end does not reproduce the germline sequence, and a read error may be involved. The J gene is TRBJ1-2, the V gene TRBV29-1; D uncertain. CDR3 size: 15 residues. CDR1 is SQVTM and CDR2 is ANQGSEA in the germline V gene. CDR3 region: CSVEGPEKGVDGCTF. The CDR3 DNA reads TGCAGCGTTGAAGGTCCAGAGAAGGGAGTCGATGGCTGCACCTTC. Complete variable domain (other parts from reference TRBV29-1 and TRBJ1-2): SAVISQKPSRDICQRGTSLTIQCQVDSQVTMMFWYRQQPGQSLTLIATANQGSEATYESGFVIDKFPISRPNLTFSTLTVSNMSPEDSSIYLCSVEGPEKGVDGCTFGSGTRLTVV.

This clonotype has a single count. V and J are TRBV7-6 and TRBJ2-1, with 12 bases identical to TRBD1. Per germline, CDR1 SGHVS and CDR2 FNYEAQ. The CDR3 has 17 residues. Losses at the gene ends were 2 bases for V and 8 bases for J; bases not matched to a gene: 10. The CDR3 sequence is CASSLWGQGAKFDEQFF. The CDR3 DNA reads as TGTGCCAGCAGCTTATGGGGACAGGGGGCGAAATTTGATGAGCAGTTCTTC.

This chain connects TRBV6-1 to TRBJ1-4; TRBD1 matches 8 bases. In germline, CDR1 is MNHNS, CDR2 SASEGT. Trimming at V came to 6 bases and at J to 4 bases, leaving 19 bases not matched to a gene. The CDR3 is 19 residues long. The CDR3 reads CASSQGSGGDLLFNEKLFF. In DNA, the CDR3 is TGTGCCAGCAGCCAGGGATCAGGGGGCGACCTACTCTTTAATGAAAAACTGTTTTTT.

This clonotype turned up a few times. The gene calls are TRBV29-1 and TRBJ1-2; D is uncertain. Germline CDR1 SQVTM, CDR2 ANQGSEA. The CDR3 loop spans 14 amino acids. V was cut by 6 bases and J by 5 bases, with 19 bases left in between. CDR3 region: CSVWGSSGGYGYTF. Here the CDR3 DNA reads TGCAGCGTCTGGGGATCCTCCGGAGGGTATGGCTACACCTTC.

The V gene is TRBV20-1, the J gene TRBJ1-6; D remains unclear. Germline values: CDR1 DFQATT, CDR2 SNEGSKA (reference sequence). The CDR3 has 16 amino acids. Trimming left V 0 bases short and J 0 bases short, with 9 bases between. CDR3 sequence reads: CSARDGMSSYNSPLHF. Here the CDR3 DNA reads TGCAGTGCTAGAGATGGAATGAGCTCCTATAATTCACCCCTCCACTTT.

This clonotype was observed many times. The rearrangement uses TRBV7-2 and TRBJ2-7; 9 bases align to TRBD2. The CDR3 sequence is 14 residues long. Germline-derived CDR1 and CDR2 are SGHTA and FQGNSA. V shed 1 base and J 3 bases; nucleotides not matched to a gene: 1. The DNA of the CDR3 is TGTGCCAGCAGCTTAGGACTAGCGGACTACGAGCAGTACTTC. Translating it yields CASSLGLADYEQYF.

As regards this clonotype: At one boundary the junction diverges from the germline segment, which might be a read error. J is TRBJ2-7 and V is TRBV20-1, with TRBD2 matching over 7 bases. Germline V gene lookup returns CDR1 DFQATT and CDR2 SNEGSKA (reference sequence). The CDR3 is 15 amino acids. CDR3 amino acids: CSAPKRSSGPYEQYF. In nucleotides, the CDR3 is TGTAGTGCTCCAAAGCGCAGTAGCGGGCCCTACGAGCAGTACTTC.

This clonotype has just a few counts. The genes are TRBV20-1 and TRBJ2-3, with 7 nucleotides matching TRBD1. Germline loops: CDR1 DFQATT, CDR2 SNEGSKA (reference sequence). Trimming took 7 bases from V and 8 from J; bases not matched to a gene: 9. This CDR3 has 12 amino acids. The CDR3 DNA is TGCAGTGTTGCCGGGACAGTCCCTACGCAGTATTTT. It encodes CSVAGTVPTQYF.

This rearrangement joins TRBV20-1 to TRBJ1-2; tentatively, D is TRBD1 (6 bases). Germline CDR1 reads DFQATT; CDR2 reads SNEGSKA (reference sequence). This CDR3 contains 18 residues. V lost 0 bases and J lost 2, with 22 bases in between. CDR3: CSAREPPGTPTANYGYTF. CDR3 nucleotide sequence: TGCAGTGCTAGAGAGCCCCCCGGGACACCCACTGCCAACTATGGCTACACCTTC.

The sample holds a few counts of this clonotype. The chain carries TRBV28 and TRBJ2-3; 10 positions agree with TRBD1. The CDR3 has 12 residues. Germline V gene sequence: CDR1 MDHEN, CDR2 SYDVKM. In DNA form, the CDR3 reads TGTGCAACCGGGACAGGGGTATTGGCGCAGTATTTT. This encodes CATGTGVLAQYF.